A selection of T cell receptor beta chains follows, all from one sample in a study of control samples from healthy donors and cancer patients. The protocol was immunoSEQ multiplex PCR, while the TCRdb copy is restricted to in-frame clones and leaves out a portion. The sample records about 270,000 clones, roughly 87% being singletons. Sequences were obtained from PBMCs. These receptors all stem from a woman in her sixties with lung cancer. Each CDR3 is given with its conserved first and last residue. D genes are given only for firm matches. Rows may omit the clone size; those that give it use once, few, many or a size class.

TRBJ1-3 many TRBV3-1/TRBV3-2 TRBD1 TGTGCCAGCAGCCTGGGGACAGGCTCTGGAAACACCATATATTTT CASSLGTGSGNTIYF
TRBJ2-7 . TRBV29-1 . TGCAGCGTTTGGACTCCCGGCGAGCAGTACTTC CSVWTPGEQYF
TRBJ2-4 . TRBV7-2 . TGTGCCAGCAGCTCGGGACCGAACATTCAGTACTTC CASSSGPNIQYF
TRBJ2-2 . TRBV5-1 . TGCGCCAGCAGCTTGAATCCGGATACCGGGGAGCTGTTTTTT CASSLNPDTGELFF
TRBJ2-3 . TRBV2 . TGTGCCAGCAGCGACCGAGCACGCACAGATACGCAGTATTTT CASSDRARTDTQYF
TRBJ2-3 . TRBV29-1 TRBD2 TGCAGCGTTGAGGCTAGCGGTACAACAGATACGCAGTATTTT CSVEASGTTDTQYF
TRBJ2-5 . TRBV28 . TGTGCCAGCAGTTTGAGGGAAAGAGAGACCCAGTACTTC CASSLRERETQYF
TRBJ1-2 once TRBV7-2 . TGTGCCAGCAGGGGAGGCCCCAACTATGGCTACACCTTC CASRGGPNYGYTF
TRBJ2-7 . TRBV7-5 . TGTGTCAGAAGCTTAGGACGGGGCGCCGGCCACGAGCAGTACTTC CVRSLGRGAGHEQYF
TRBJ1-5 . TRBV19 . TGTGCCAGTAGTGCCCATCTCAATCAGCCCCAGCATTTT CASSAHLNQPQHF
TRBJ2-7 . TRBV7-3 . TGTGCCAGCAGCTTAAGGGGGGACATTGGCTACGAGCAGTACTTC CASSLRGDIGYEQYF
TRBJ1-5 . TRBV30 TRBD1 TGTGCCTGGAAGCAAGGACAGGGTCATCAGCCCCAGCATTTT CAWKQGQGHQPQHF
TRBJ2-7 . TRBV2 . TGTGCCAGCAGTGATTCGGGACCAACCTACGAGCAGTACTTC CASSDSGPTYEQYF
TRBJ1-5 . TRBV19 . TGTGCCAGTCGGGGGGGTAATCAGCCCCAGCATTTT CASRGGNQPQHF
TRBJ2-7 once TRBV13 . TGTGCCAGCAGCTCAGGGGCGGGAGTCATCCACGAGCAGTACTTC CASSSGAGVIHEQYF
TRBJ1-1 . TRBV2 TRBD1 TGTGCCAGCAGTTTGCGGACAGGGGGAACTGAAGCTTTCTTT CASSLRTGGTEAFF
TRBJ2-5 . TRBV28 . TGTGCCAGCAGTCGGGCCCGACAGGAGAAAGAGACCCAGTACTTC CASSRARQEKETQYF
TRBJ2-1 . TRBV7-3 TRBD2 TGTGCCAGCAGCCCATCAGGACTAGCGGGAGCTGGAAATGAGCAGTTCTTC CASSPSGLAGAGNEQFF
TRBJ1-1 . TRBV5-1 . TGCGCCAGCAGCTTAAGCAGGAACACTGAAGCTTTCTTT CASSLSRNTEAFF
TRBJ1-3 . TRBV27 TRBD1 TGTGCCAGCAGTTTGACCTACAGGGGGACTGGAAACACCATATATTTT CASSLTYRGTGNTIYF
TRBJ1-4 . TRBV9 TRBD1 TGTGCCAGCAGCGTAGCTACGGGGGGGACAGCTGGTGAAAAACTGTTTTTT CASSVATGGTAGEKLFF
TRBJ1-1 . TRBV2 . TGTGCCAGCAGTCAGGGTAAGGGCACTGAAGCTTTCTTT CASSQGKGTEAFF
TRBJ2-7 once TRBV3-1/TRBV3-2 . TGTGCCAGCAGCCCTTGGGGGGACTCTGCATCCCCCTACGAGCAGTACTTC CASSPWGDSASPYEQYF
TRBJ2-5 . TRBV5-1 . TGCGCCAGCAGCTTCTCTCAAGAGACCCAGTACTTC CASSFSQETQYF
TRBJ1-4 . TRBV20-1 . TGCAGTGCCCCCCTAGGAAAACTGTTTTTT CSAPLGKLFF
TRBJ2-3 . TRBV7-2 TRBD1 TGTGCCAGCAGCTTAAGGACAGGGGGAGGATCAGATACGCAGTATTTT CASSLRTGGGSDTQYF
TRBJ1-5 . TRBV6-4 TRBD1 TGTGCCAGCAGTGACCTGAGGGACAGCCGGAGCAATCAGCCCCAGCATTTT CASSDLRDSRSNQPQHF
TRBJ2-7 . TRBV5-1 . TGCGCCAGCGGGCAGACAACAGGGAACGAGCAGTACTTC CASGQTTGNEQYF
TRBJ2-3 . TRBV5-1 . TGCGCCAGCAGCTTGGCGACGGGAGCAGCAGATACGCAGTATTTT CASSLATGAADTQYF
TRBJ2-1 . TRBV6-4 . TGTGCCAGCAGTGACGGGGTGGGGGTTAGTGAGCAGTTCTTC CASSDGVGVSEQFF
TRBJ1-2 . TRBV30 TRBD1 TGTGCCTGGAGTGTGGACAGGGAGTCTATCTACACCTTC CAWSVDRESIYTF
TRBJ1-5 . TRBV2 . TGTGCCAGCAGTAGGGGACTTCGACGGGGCAATCAGCCCCAGCATTTT CASSRGLRRGNQPQHF
TRBJ1-5 few TRBV7-2 . TGTGCCAGCAGCTCGGTCGGGGGTAGCAATCAGCCCCAGCATTTT CASSSVGGSNQPQHF
TRBJ1-3 . TRBV11-2 . TGTGCCAGCAGCTTCCAGAGGACAGATGGAAACACCATATATTTT CASSFQRTDGNTIYF
TRBJ2-1 . TRBV5-1 TRBD2 TGCGCCAGCAGCTTGGTAGGTAGCGGGGGGAATGAGCAGTTCTTC CASSLVGSGGNEQFF
TRBJ1-4 . TRBV9 . TGTGCCAGCAGCCCAGAAGACAGACGTTATATAGCAACTAATGAAAAACTGTTTTTT CASSPEDRRYIATNEKLFF
TRBJ2-2 . TRBV7-3 . TGTGCCAGCAGCTTGGGCGCCGGGGAGCTGTTTTTT CASSLGAGELFF
TRBJ2-1 once TRBV28 TRBD2 TGTGCCAGCAGTCCCCGGACTAGCGGACGGGAAGAGCAGTTCTTC CASSPRTSGREEQFF
TRBJ2-1 . TRBV11-2 TRBD2 TGTGCCAGCAGCCGGGGACTAGCGGGAGAGGAGGGGCAGTTCTTC CASSRGLAGEEGQFF
TRBJ2-6 . TRBV13 . TGTGCCAGCGAGGGGATAGCTGGGGCCAACGTCCTGACTTTC CASEGIAGANVLTF
TRBJ2-7 few TRBV3-1/TRBV3-2 TRBD2 TGTGCCAGCAGCCACGGGACTAGCTTCGAGCAGTACTTC CASSHGTSFEQYF
TRBJ1-1 . TRBV5-4 TRBD1 TGTGCCAGCAGACCGGACAGGGGGCGCGACGCTTTCTTT CASRPDRGRDAFF
TRBJ1-6 . TRBV27 . TGTGCCAGCAGTTTCCATAGATCACCCCTCCACTTT CASSFHRSPLHF
TRBJ2-5 . TRBV7-9 . TGTGCCAGCAGCCCTGGACTTAGCCATTGGGAGACCCAGTACTTC CASSPGLSHWETQYF
TRBJ2-7 once TRBV5-1 TRBD1 TGCGCCAGCAGCCCCCCAGGGGGCGCAGGATACGAGCAGTACTTC CASSPPGGAGYEQYF
TRBJ1-5 . TRBV28 . TGTGCCAGCAGTACAGGGTCACGGCAGCCCCAGCATTTT CASSTGSRQPQHF
TRBJ1-6 few TRBV9 TRBD1 TGTGCCAGCAGCGTAGACTCCGGACAGGGTCATAATTCACCCCTCCACTTT CASSVDSGQGHNSPLHF
TRBJ2-7 . TRBV6-2/TRBV6-3 . TGTGCCAGCAGTACCCTTACTGCCGAGCAGTACTTC CASSTLTAEQYF
TRBJ1-2 . TRBV19 . TGTGCCAGTAGTACCAGGGGAGGAGACTATGGCTACACCTTC CASSTRGGDYGYTF
TRBJ2-1 few TRBV10-1 TRBD1 TGCGCCAGCAGCCGGACAGGAGCTTCCTACAATGAGCAGTTCTTC CASSRTGASYNEQFF